The source of this T cell receptor (beta chain) is a study of blood T cell repertoires in COVID-19 (dated by TCRdb to 2020 to 2021). At the level of the whole study: Samples covering the acute and convalescent phases of COVID-19 were provided by collaborators in the United States, Italy and Spain. The repertoires were made available in a free public database intended to serve as a resource for research on the immune response to SARS-CoV-2. Sample metadata almost always included a de-identified subject ID, COVID-19 status, age in years and sex. The samples were drawn from the first 160 participants of the ongoing ImmuneRACE study and from 950 to 1,500 subjects provided by 6 global collaborators. The dataset comprised deeply sampled blood TCRbeta repertoires from subjects exposed to, actively infected with, or recovered from COVID-19. The prospective study material was composed of cDNA or gDNA derived from T cells, B-cell-depleted T cells, or PBMCs. Where available, HLA class I and class II types were obtained from metadata supplied by the sample provider rather than from assay-based typing. The investigation overall reported the following: How much clinical and demographic metadata was included differed by source and by participant, and the metadata was provided uncurated.

About this clone: What this receptor recognizes is not known. One base away there is no much larger clone; base qualities are not given.

According to the germline V gene, CDR1 reads SGHNT and CDR2 reads YENEEA. V was cut back by 4 bases and J by 0 bases, leaving a gap of 16 bases between them. The CDR3, from cysteine to phenylalanine, totals 16 residues. Here the CDR3 DNA is all that survives: 48 bases in frame from base 1. TCRbeta CDR3 regions were amplified from genomic DNA by means of the immunoSEQ Assay, a bias-controlled multiplex PCR. The published analysis was carried out like this. Nucleated cell counts per sample were estimated from amplification of reference gene primers within the assay. To quantify the absolute abundance of each unique TCRbeta CDR3 rearrangement, sequence reads were collapsed and filtered. For each sample, productive Simpson clonality was calculated as the square root of Simpson's diversity index across productive rearrangements. The clones in this table, taken by TCRdb from immuneACCESS, are in-frame only. Not every clone is retained; where verified, under half of the shortfall comes from an unresolved V gene, and the cause of the rest is unknown. The V and J calls and clone size are taken from that table; D and trimming were inferred from the DNA. The sample records roughly 350,000 clones, around 90% of which are singletons. Roughly 20% of the sample rests with the top ten.

Participants in the prospective study were aged roughly 18 to 100 years, lived in 24 United States geographic areas, and enrolled through a virtual design. In the prospective study, cohorts were assigned on the basis of participant-reported clinical history obtained from a screening survey and a study questionnaire. Recovered participants in ImmuneRACE Cohort 3 were defined as having two consecutive negative NP/OP PCR tests, clearance from a healthcare professional, or resolution of symptoms. Mobile phlebotomists in the prospective study collected whole blood, serum and a nasopharyngeal or oropharyngeal swab from every participant. Participants in the prospective study had the option to provide additional blood draws and questionnaires over a roughly 2-month period. Prospective study blood samples were shipped either frozen or at room temperature before DNA extraction.

The V and J segments used are TRBV11-3 and TRBJ2-7, with a tentative D gene TRBD2 over 6 matching bases. The material sequenced was PBMCs or T cells enriched from blood (not recorded which). The source is a woman younger than 45 who had recovered from COVID-19. CDR3 reads: CASSSPVAEISYEQYF. The sequenced DNA: TGTGCCAGCAGCTCGCCAGTAGCGGAGATCTCCTACGAGCAGTACTTC. With all but the CDR3 taken from the reference TRBV11-3 and TRBJ2-7 genes, the full variable domain is: EAGVVQSPRYKIIEKKQPVAFWCNPISGHNTLYWYLQNLGQGPELLIRYENEEAVDDSQLPKDRFSAERLKGVDSTLKIQPAELGDSAVYLCASSSPVAEISYEQYFGPGTRLTVT.